This T cell receptor beta chain is from a study of blood T cell repertoires in COVID-19. The ends were cut back, 1 base at V and 1 base at J, with 8 bases in the middle. The germline CDR1 and CDR2 sequences are SGHDN and FVKESK. The CDR3 spans 14 residues. Profiled with immunoSEQ multiplex PCR; TCRdb holds only in-frame clones, not every one. The profile covers about 18,000 clones, with 70% to 90% appearing a single time and approximately 9% taken by the ten largest. Sequencing used peripheral blood. J is TRBJ2-7 and V is TRBV14, with D unresolved. The source is a man aged 35 to 55 with active COVID-19. The CDR3 protein is CASSQVSRSYEQYF. In DNA form, the CDR3 reads TGTGCCAGCAGCCAAGTTTCCAGATCCTACGAGCAGTACTTC.